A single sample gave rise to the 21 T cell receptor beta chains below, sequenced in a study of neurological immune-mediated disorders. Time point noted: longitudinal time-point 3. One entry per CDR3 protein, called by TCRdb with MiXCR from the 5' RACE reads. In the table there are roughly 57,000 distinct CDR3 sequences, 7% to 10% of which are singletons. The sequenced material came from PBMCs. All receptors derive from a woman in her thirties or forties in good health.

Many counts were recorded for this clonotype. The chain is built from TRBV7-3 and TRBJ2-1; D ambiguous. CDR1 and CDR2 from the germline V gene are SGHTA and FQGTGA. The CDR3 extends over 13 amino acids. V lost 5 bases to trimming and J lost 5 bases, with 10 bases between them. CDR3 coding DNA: TGTGCCAGCAGCGCCAGTACGGACAATGAGCAGTTCTTC. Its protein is CASSASTDNEQFF.

DNA of the CDR3: TGTGCCAGCTCTCTATTAGGACAGGGGGCTCATGGTGAAGCTTTCTTT. Translated, it gives CASSLLGQGAHGEAFF. This sequence joins TRBV18 and TRBJ1-1; 11 bases are shared with TRBD1. There are 16 residues in the CDR3. V gave up 6 bases and J gave up 7 bases; unmatched junction bases: 13. Germline values: CDR1 KGHSH, CDR2 LQKENI.

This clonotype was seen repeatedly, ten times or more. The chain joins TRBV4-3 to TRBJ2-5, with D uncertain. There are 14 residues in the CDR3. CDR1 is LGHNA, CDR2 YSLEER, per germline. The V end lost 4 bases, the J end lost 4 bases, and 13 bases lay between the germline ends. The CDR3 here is CASSLALRRETQYF. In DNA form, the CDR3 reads TGCGCCAGCAGCCTTGCACTTCGGCGAGAGACCCAGTACTTC.

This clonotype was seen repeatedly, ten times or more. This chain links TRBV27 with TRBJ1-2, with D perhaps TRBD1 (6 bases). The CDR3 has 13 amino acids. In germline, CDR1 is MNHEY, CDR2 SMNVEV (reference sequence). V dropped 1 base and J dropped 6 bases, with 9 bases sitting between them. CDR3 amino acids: CASSLLGGNGYTF. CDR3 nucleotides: TGTGCCAGCAGTTTATTAGGGGGTAATGGCTACACCTTC.

The CDR3 protein is CSVDDWGTQYF. The CDR3 nucleotides are TGCAGCGTTGATGACTGGGGTACGCAGTATTTT. The chain recombines TRBV29-1 with TRBJ2-3, with unresolved D. The germline V gene encodes CDR1 SQVTM and CDR2 ANQGSEA. The CDR3 sequence is 11 residues long. V lost 3 bases, J lost 8 bases, and 9 bases lay in between.

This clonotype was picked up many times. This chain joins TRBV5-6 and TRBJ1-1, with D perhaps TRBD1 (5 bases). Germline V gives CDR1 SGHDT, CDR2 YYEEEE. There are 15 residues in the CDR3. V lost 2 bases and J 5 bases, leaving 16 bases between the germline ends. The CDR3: CASSFRMGGLTEAFF. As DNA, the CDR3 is TGTGCCAGCAGCTTCCGAATGGGGGGTCTTACTGAAGCTTTCTTT. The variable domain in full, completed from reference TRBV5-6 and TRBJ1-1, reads DAGVTQSPTHLIKTRGQQVTLRCSPKSGHDTVSWYQQALGQGPQFIFQYYEEEERQRGNFPDRFSGHQFPNYSSELNVNALLLGDSALYLCASSFRMGGLTEAFFGQGTRLTVV.

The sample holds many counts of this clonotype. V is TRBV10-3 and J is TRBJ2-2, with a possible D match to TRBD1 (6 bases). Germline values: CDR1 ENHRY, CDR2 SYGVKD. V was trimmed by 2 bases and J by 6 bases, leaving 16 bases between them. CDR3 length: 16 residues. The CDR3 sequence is CAISERAGETPGELFF. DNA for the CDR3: TGTGCCATCAGTGAGAGGGCAGGGGAGACCCCCGGGGAGCTGTTTTTT.

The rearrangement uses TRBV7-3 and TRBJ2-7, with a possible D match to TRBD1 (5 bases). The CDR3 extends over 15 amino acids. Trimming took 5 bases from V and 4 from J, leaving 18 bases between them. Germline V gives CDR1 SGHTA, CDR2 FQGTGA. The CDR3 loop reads CASSPGSGRAYEQYF. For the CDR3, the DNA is TGTGCCAGCAGCCCAGGCTCAGGCAGGGCATACGAGCAGTACTTC.

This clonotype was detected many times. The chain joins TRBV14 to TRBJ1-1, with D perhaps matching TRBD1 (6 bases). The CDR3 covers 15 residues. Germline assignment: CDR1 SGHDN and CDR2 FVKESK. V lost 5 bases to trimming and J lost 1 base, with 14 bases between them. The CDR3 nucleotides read TGTGCCAGCAGCTTCGGACGGGGGGCGAACACTGAAGCTTTCTTT. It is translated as CASSFGRGANTEAFF.

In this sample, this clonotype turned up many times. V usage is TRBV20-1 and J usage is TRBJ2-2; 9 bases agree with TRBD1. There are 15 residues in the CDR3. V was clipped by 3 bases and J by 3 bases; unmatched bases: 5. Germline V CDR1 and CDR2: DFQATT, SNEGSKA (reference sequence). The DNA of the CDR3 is TGCAGTGCTAGGAGGACAGGGGTAGACACCGGGGAGCTGTTTTTT. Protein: CSARRTGVDTGELFF.

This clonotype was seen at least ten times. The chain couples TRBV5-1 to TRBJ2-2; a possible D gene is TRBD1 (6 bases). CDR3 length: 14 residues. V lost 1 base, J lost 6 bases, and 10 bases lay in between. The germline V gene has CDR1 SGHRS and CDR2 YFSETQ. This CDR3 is CASSLQGWSGELFF. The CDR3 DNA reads TGCGCCAGCAGCTTGCAGGGGTGGTCCGGGGAGCTGTTTTTT.

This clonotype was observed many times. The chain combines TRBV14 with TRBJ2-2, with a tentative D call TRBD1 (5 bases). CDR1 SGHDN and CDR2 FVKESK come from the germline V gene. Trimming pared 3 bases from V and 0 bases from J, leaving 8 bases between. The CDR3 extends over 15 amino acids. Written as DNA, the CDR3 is TGTGCCAGCAGCCACGGACACGCGAACACCGGGGAGCTGTTTTTT. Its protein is CASSHGHANTGELFF.

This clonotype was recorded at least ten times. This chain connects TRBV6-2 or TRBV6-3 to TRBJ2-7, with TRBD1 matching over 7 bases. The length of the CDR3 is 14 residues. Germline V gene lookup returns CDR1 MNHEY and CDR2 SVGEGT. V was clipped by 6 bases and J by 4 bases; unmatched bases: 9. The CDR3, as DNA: TGTGCCAGCAGCCACGGGACAGCCTTTTACGAGCAGTACTTC. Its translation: CASSHGTAFYEQYF.

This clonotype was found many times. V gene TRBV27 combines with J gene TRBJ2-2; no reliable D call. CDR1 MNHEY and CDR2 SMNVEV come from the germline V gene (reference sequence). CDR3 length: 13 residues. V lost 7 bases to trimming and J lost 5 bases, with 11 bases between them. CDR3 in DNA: TGTGCCAGCAAACTTTTCGGGACCGGGGAGCTGTTTTTT. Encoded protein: CASKLFGTGELFF.

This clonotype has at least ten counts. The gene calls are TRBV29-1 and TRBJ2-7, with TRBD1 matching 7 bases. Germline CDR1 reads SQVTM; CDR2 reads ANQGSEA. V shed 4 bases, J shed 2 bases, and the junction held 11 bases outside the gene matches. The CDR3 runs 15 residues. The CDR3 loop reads CSVGLGTARTYEQYF. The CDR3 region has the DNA TGCAGCGTTGGATTAGGGACAGCGAGAACCTACGAGCAGTACTTC.

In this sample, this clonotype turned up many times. CDR3 DNA sequence: TGTGCCAGCATAGGGGTCTTCGGGCAGCCCCAGCATTTT. Translated, it gives CASIGVFGQPQHF. The chain links TRBV6-1 to TRBJ1-5; perhaps TRBD1 as D (5 bases). Germline V gene lookup returns CDR1 MNHNS and CDR2 SASEGT. The CDR3 runs to 13 residues. V was clipped by 7 bases and J by 7 bases, with 14 bases between them.

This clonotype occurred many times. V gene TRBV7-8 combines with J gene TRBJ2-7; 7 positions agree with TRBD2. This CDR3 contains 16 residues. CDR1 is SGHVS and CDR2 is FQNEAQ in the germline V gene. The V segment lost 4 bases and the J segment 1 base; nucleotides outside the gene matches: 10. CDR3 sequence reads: CASSYLAEPESYEQYF. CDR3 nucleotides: TGTGCCAGCAGCTACCTAGCGGAGCCCGAATCCTACGAGCAGTACTTC.

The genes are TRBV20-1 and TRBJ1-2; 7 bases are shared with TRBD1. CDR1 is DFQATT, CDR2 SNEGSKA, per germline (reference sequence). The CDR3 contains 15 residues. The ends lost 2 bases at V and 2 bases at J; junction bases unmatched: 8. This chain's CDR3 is CSARPPTGSNYGYTF. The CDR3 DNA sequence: TGCAGTGCTAGACCACCGACAGGGAGCAACTATGGCTACACCTTC.

The CDR3 region is CASSFGGTSYNEQFF. The CDR3 region has the DNA TGTGCCAGCAGTTTCGGGGGGACCTCCTACAATGAGCAGTTCTTC. V is TRBV12-3 or TRBV12-4 and J is TRBJ2-1; TRBD2 agrees at 7 bases. Unmatched junction bases numbered 2, after V lost 3 bases and J lost 0 bases. This CDR3 comprises 15 residues.

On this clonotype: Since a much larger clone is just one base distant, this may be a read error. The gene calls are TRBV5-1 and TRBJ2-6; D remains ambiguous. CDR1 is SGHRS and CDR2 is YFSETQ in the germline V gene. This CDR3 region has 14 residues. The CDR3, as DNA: TGCGTCAGCAGCCCCGGTGATGGGGCCAACGTCCTGACTTTC. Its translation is CVSSPGDGANVLTF.

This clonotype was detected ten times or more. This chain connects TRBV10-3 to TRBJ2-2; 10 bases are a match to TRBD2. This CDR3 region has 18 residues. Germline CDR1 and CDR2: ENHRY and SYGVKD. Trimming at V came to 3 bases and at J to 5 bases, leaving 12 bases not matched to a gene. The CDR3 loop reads CAISDLLAGDPWTGELFF. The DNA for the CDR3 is TGTGCCATCAGTGACCTCCTAGCGGGGGACCCGTGGACCGGGGAGCTGTTTTTT.